This T cell receptor beta chain is drawn from a study of blood T cell repertoires in COVID-19 (dated by TCRdb to 2020 to 2021). Regarding the study in general: Samples covering the acute and convalescent phases of COVID-19 were provided by collaborators in the United States, Italy and Spain. Nearly every sample came with metadata listing a de-identified subject ID, COVID-19 status, age in years and sex. The prospective study material was composed of cDNA or gDNA derived from T cells, B-cell-depleted T cells, or PBMCs. Subjects who had been exposed to COVID-19, were actively infected with it, or had recovered from it provided the deeply sampled blood TCRbeta repertoires that made up the dataset. Samples were obtained from the ongoing ImmuneRACE study (first 160 participants) and from about 1,300 subjects provided by 6 global collaborators. The repertoires were released in a freely available public database meant as a resource for research on the immune response to SARS-CoV-2. Where available, HLA class I and class II types were obtained from metadata supplied by the sample provider rather than from assay-based typing.

The V and J ends are trimmed by 1 base and 9 bases, leaving 17 bases between them. CDR1 SGHDT and CDR2 YYEEEE are derived from the germline V gene. The CDR3 numbers 15 residues from cysteine through phenylalanine. CDR3 DNA is the only sequence kept; it has 45 bases, read in frame from the first base. Participants in the prospective study were enrolled through a virtual design, were aged roughly 18 to 100 years, and lived in 24 United States geographic areas. Cohort assignment in the prospective study relied on participant-reported clinical history from a screening survey and a study questionnaire. ImmuneRACE Cohort 3 recovered participants were defined by two consecutive negative NP/OP PCR tests, healthcare professional clearance, or symptom resolution. In the prospective study, mobile phlebotomists collected whole blood, serum and a nasopharyngeal or oropharyngeal swab from each participant. Participants in the prospective study had the option to provide additional blood draws and questionnaires over a 2-month period. Blood samples from the prospective study were shipped frozen or at room temperature prior to DNA extraction.

Broad study findings and their caveats: The quantity of clinical and demographic metadata differed by source and by participant and was supplied without curation.

TCRbeta CDR3 regions were amplified from genomic DNA by means of the immunoSEQ Assay, a bias-controlled multiplex PCR. Concerning the study's data processing: Nucleated cell counts per sample were estimated from amplification of reference gene primers within the assay. Sequence reads were collapsed and filtered to measure the absolute abundance of every unique TCRbeta CDR3 rearrangement. Productive Simpson clonality was computed per sample as the square root of Simpson's diversity index over productive rearrangements. Entries here come from immuneACCESS through TCRdb and include only in-frame sequences with V and J called. Some clones fail to appear in such tables; in the studies checked, an unresolved V gene covers under half of the shortfall, and the cause of the remainder is unknown. D and trimming come from the DNA, and the V and J calls and clone size come from that table. This sample has a few hundred thousand clones in its table, and about nine tenths of those were observed once. The top ten hold about 3% of the sample.

Regarding this clone: Its antigen is unknown. No per-base quality is available; no much larger clone lies one base away.

Recombination connected TRBV5-6 to TRBJ1-5, with a tentative D gene TRBD1 over 6 matching bases. This sequence was found in a woman in her forties or fifties who had recovered from COVID-19. The sample comprised PBMCs or T cells enriched from blood (not recorded which). The CDR3 amino acid sequence is: CASSLNMDSLRPQHF. The nucleotides read TGTGCCAGCAGCTTGAATATGGACAGTCTTCGGCCCCAGCATTTT.